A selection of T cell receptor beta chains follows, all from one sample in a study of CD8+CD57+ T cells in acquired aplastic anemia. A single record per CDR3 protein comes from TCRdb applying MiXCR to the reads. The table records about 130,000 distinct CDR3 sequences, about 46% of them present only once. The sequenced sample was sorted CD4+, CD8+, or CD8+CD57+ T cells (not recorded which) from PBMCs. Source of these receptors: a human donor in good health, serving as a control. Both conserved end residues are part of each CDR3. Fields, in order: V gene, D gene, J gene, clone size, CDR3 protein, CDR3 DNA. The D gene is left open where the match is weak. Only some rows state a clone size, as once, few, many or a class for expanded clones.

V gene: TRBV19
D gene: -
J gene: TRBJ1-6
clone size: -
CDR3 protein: CASRPGALTSPLHF
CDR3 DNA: TGTGCCAGTAGGCCGGGGGCTCTGACTTCACCCCTCCACTTT

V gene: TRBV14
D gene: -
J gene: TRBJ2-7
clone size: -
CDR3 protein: CASSQGRLFSSYEQYF
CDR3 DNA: TGTGCCAGCAGCCAAGGGCGGCTTTTTAGCTCCTACGAGCAGTACTTC

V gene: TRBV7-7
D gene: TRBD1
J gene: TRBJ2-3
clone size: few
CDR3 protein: CASSPTGTDTQYF
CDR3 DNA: TGTGCCAGCAGCCCGACAGGGACAGATACGCAGTATTTT

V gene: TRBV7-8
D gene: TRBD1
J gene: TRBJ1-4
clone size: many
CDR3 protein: CASSRTHRTGSSEKLFF
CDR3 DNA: TGTGCCAGCAGTCGAACCCATAGGACAGGGTCGAGTGAAAAACTGTTTTTT

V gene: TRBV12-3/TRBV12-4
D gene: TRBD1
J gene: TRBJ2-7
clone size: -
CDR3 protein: CASSLAGTGPYEQYF
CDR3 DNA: TGTGCTAGCAGTCTTGCCGGGACAGGGCCCTACGAGCAGTACTTC

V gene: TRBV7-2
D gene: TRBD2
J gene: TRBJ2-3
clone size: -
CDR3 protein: CASSPSGGSPDTQYF
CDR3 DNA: TGTGCCAGCAGTCCTAGCGGGGGGTCCCCAGATACGCAGTATTTT

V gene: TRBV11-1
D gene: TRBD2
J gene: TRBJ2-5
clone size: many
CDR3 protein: CASSLRGLAGGGETQYF
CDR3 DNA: TGTGCCAGCAGCTTACGGGGCCTAGCGGGGGGTGGAGAGACCCAGTACTTC

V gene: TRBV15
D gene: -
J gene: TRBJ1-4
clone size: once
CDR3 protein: CATQTPTSEKLLF
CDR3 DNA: TGTGCCACCCAGACACCAACTAGTGAAAAACTGCTTTTT

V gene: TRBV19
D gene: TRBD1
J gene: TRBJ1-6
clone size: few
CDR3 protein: CASSLTGGLSPLHF
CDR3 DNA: TGTGCCAGTAGTCTGACAGGGGGCTTGTCACCCCTCCACTTT

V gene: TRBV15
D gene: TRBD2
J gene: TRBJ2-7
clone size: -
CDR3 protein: CATSRDLGGGTYEQYF
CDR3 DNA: TGTGCCACCAGCAGAGATCTGGGCGGGGGAACCTACGAGCAGTACTTC